This T cell receptor beta chain is drawn from a study of T cell responses to AZD1222 COVID-19 vaccine. Assay: immunoSEQ multiplex PCR; the TCRdb copy retains only in-frame clones and omits some. The table lists around 100,000 clones, approximately 87% of them singletons. This CDR3 spans 15 amino acids. Germline CDR1 and CDR2: SGDLS and YYNGEE. J was trimmed by 2 bases and V by 4 bases; bases with no gene match: 8. The rearrangement links TRBV9 to TRBJ1-2; TRBD1 matches at 7 bases. Sequences were derived from peripheral blood, sampled on day 0 of AZD1222 vaccination. This receptor was obtained from an adult in good health. The CDR3 DNA reads as TGTGCCAGCAGCCCTGGGGACAGAGTAAACTATGGCTACACCTTC. Amino acid sequence: CASSPGDRVNYGYTF.